Listed below are T cell receptor beta chains from one sample, sequenced in a study of T cells in Graves' hyperthyroidism and ophthalmopathy. MiXCR, run by TCRdb on the multiplex PCR reads, gives a single entry per CDR3 protein. The table lists about 570,000 distinct CDR3 sequences, around 46% of them singletons. The sequencing sample was made of peripheral blood or thyroid tissue (not recorded which). Source of these receptors: an adult woman with Graves' disease, either hyperthyroidism or ophthalmopathy (not recorded which). The CDR3 runs from the conserved cysteine through the conserved F or W. The D gene is left open where the match is weak. Only some rows state a clone size, as once, few, many or a class for expanded clones.

D gene	V gene	J gene	clone size	CDR3 protein	CDR3 DNA
TRBD2	TRBV5-5	TRBJ2-6	few	CASRGRAGVANVLTF	TGTGCCAGCAGGGGACGGGCGGGGGTCGCCAACGTCCTGACTTTC
TRBD1	TRBV6-1	TRBJ2-5	many	CASSVSQGQAQETQYF	TGTGCCAGCAGTGTTAGTCAGGGACAGGCACAAGAGACCCAGTACTTC
TRBD1	TRBV25-1	TRBJ1-1	many	CASTPTGGGMNTEAFF	TGTGCCAGCACCCCTACAGGGGGCGGAATGAACACTGAAGCTTTCTTT
-	TRBV7-2	TRBJ2-7	many	CASSFASSEQYF	TGTGCCAGCAGCTTTGCCTCTTCCGAGCAGTACTTC
-	TRBV15	TRBJ2-6	-	CATSRGGTISYGGTEAF	TGTGCCACCAGCAGAGGGGGGACGATCTCCTATGGGGGCACTGAAGCTTTC
-	TRBV6-6	TRBJ2-7	-	CAISESSRSSYEQYF	TGTGCCATCAGTGAATCTTCTCGTAGCTCCTACGAGCAGTACTTC
-	TRBV5-1	TRBJ1-5	few	CASYTTRGQYHLIGGQPQHF	TGCGCCAGCTATACAACAAGAGGACAGTATCATTTGATTGGTGGTCAGCCCCAGCATTTT
TRBD2	TRBV7-2	TRBJ2-7	many	CASSFKSSGRGLNYEQYF	TGTGCCAGCAGCTTCAAATCTAGCGGGAGGGGATTGAACTACGAGCAGTACTTC
-	TRBV28	TRBJ1-2	many	CASSLYGYGGYTF	TGTGCCAGCAGTTTATATGGGTACGGTGGCTACACCTTC
TRBD1	TRBV10-3	TRBJ2-7	once	CAISPKGQGADEQYF	TGTGCCATCAGTCCGAAAGGACAGGGGGCCGACGAGCAGTACTTC
TRBD2	TRBV11-2	TRBJ2-2	few	CASSWRAGGPVVRTGELFF	TGTGCCAGCAGCTGGAGAGCGGGAGGGCCTGTTGTAAGGACCGGGGAGCTGTTTTTT
TRBD2	TRBV10-3	TRBJ2-7	-	CAISEGASGAIYEQYF	TGTGCCATCAGTGAGGGGGCTAGCGGGGCGATCTACGAGCAGTACTTC
-	TRBV30	TRBJ1-1	many	CAWSGTTIEAFF	TGTGCCTGGAGTGGGACAACCATCGAAGCTTTCTTT
-	TRBV2	TRBJ1-3	-	CASSEAVRYTIYF	TGTGCCAGCAGTGAAGCAGTCCGCTACACCATATATTTT
TRBD1	TRBV7-2	TRBJ1-2	-	CASSRDRGGNYGYTF	TGTGCCAGCAGTAGGGACAGGGGAGGGAACTATGGCTACACCTTC
TRBD1	TRBV15	TRBJ2-5	-	CATSRERQGIAETQYF	TGTGCCACCAGCAGGGAACGACAGGGAATAGCGGAGACCCAGTACTTC
-	TRBV5-1	TRBJ1-4	-	CASSLEGGGNEKLFF	TGCGCCAGCAGCTTGGAAGGGGGAGGTAATGAAAAACTGTTTTTT
-	TRBV29-1	TRBJ2-7	-	CSVESGPNEQYF	TGCAGCGTTGAGTCAGGCCCCAATGAGCAGTACTTC
TRBD1	TRBV4-1	TRBJ2-5	-	CASSLSRQGMTGETQYF	TGCGCCAGCAGCCTCTCCCGACAGGGGATGACCGGGGAGACCCAGTACTTC
-	TRBV7-2	TRBJ2-6	-	CASSHQRTGHNVLTF	TGTGCCAGCAGCCATCAAAGAACAGGCCACAACGTCCTGACTTTC
TRBD1	TRBV10-3	TRBJ2-7	many	CAISRRQGAYEQYF	TGTGCCATCAGCCGCCGGCAGGGGGCCTACGAGCAGTACTTC
-	TRBV15	TRBJ1-4	many	CATSRDGGSPNEKLFF	TGTGCCACCAGCAGAGACGGGGGCTCGCCTAATGAAAAACTGTTTTTT
-	TRBV20-1	TRBJ1-1	many	CSAREGGAEAFF	TGCAGTGCTAGGGAGGGAGGGGCTGAAGCTTTCTTT
TRBD2	TRBV7-9	TRBJ2-7	many	CASSLGSGGYEQYF	TGCGCCAGCAGCTTGGGTAGCGGGGGCTACGAGCAGTACTTC
-	TRBV15	TRBJ2-6	few	CATSRDGDVANVLTF	TGTGCCACCAGCAGAGACGGGGACGTGGCCAACGTCCTGACTTTC
TRBD1	TRBV12-3/TRBV12-4	TRBJ1-4	-	CASSWPGQGTNEKLFF	TGTGCCAGCAGTTGGCCGGGACAGGGAACTAATGAAAAACTGTTTTTT
-	TRBV7-8	TRBJ2-7	-	CASSEGDAYEQYF	TGTGCCAGCAGCGAGGGGGATGCCTACGAGCAGTACTTC
TRBD2	TRBV20-1	TRBJ2-1	once	CSARYTTSGYVGEQFF	TGCAGTGCTAGGTATACAACTAGCGGCTACGTGGGTGAGCAGTTCTTC
-	TRBV7-2	TRBJ1-2	-	CASSLPGRSIGYTF	TGTGCCAGCAGCTTACCGGGACGGAGTATTGGCTACACCTTC
TRBD2	TRBV6-5	TRBJ2-5	many	CASSDGTSGKETQYF	TGTGCCAGCAGCGACGGGACTAGCGGAAAAGAGACCCAGTACTTC
TRBD1	TRBV9	TRBJ2-2	-	CASSPRTGSLPRNTGELFF	TGTGCCAGCAGCCCTCGGACAGGGTCCTTACCCCGAAACACCGGGGAGCTGTTTTTT
-	TRBV20-1	TRBJ2-6	-	CSASPVLTF	TGCAGTGCTAGTCCAGTCCTGACTTTC
-	TRBV5-1	TRBJ2-7	many	CASSLENRPYEQYF	TGCGCCAGCAGCTTGGAAAACAGACCCTACGAGCAGTACTTC
-	TRBV5-1	TRBJ2-2	many	CASSLSGGKNTGELFF	TGCGCCAGCAGCTTGTCGGGCGGGAAGAACACCGGGGAGCTGTTTTTT
-	TRBV7-9	TRBJ1-1	few	CASTMERDAFF	TGTGCCAGCACCATGGAGAGGGACGCTTTCTTT
-	TRBV5-1	TRBJ2-6	-	CASSLGQLRVLTF	TGCGCCAGCAGCTTGGGACAGTTGAGGGTCCTGACTTTC
-	TRBV5-6	TRBJ1-5	many	CASSYSSQPQHF	TGTGCCAGCAGCTATTCAAGTCAGCCCCAGCATTTT
TRBD1	TRBV11-3	TRBJ1-1	many	CASSLDGDRGTEAFF	TGTGCCAGCAGCTTAGATGGGGACAGGGGCACTGAAGCTTTCTTT
-	TRBV7-2	TRBJ2-6	-	CASSLASGSGANVLTF	TGTGCCAGCAGCTTAGCTAGCGGTTCCGGGGCCAACGTCCTGACTTTC
TRBD1	TRBV7-2	TRBJ2-5	many	CASSSRDRGRQTQYF	TGTGCCAGCAGCTCCCGGGACAGGGGGAGACAGACCCAGTACTTC
-	TRBV11-2	TRBJ2-7	many	CASSLIGPEQYF	TGTGCCAGCAGCTTAATAGGGCCAGAGCAGTACTTC
-	TRBV25-1	TRBJ1-3	many	CASRSSGNTIYF	TGTGCCAGCCGCTCCTCTGGAAACACCATATATTTT
-	TRBV28	TRBJ2-2	many	CASNFRAGASNTGELFF	TGTGCCAGCAACTTCAGGGCGGGGGCCTCCAACACCGGGGAGCTGTTTTTT
-	TRBV7-6	TRBJ2-3	-	CASSFRKTTDTQYF	TGTGCCAGCAGCTTCAGGAAGACCACAGATACGCAGTATTTT
-	TRBV5-1	TRBJ1-4	few	CASSRIQGRPSSTNEKLFF	TGCGCCAGCAGCCGCATCCAGGGGCGGCCTTCATCGACTAATGAAAAACTGTTTTTT
-	TRBV20-1	TRBJ1-1	many	CSASRVDTEAFF	TGCAGTGCTAGCAGGGTAGACACTGAAGCTTTCTTT
-	TRBV6-1	TRBJ1-1	many	CASFQPSEAFF	TGTGCCAGCTTCCAGCCCAGTGAAGCTTTCTTT
-	TRBV6-1	TRBJ1-5	many	CASSEWGGQAQPQHF	TGTGCCAGCAGTGAATGGGGGGGGCAGGCGCAGCCCCAGCATTTT
-	TRBV7-2	TRBJ1-2	-	CASSPAGKGINYGYTF	TGTGCCAGCAGCCCAGCCGGGAAGGGTATTAACTATGGCTACACCTTC
TRBD1	TRBV12-3/TRBV12-4	TRBJ1-5	-	CASSPRTGSGEPQHF	TGTGCCAGCAGCCCCCGGACAGGCAGCGGGGAGCCCCAGCATTTT
TRBD2	TRBV12-3/TRBV12-4	TRBJ2-7	-	CASSPASGAAYEQYF	TGTGCCAGCAGCCCAGCTAGCGGCGCGGCCTACGAGCAGTACTTC
TRBD2	TRBV10-3	TRBJ2-7	many	CAIRKTSGDNEQYF	TGTGCCATCAGGAAGACTAGCGGGGATAACGAGCAGTACTTC
-	TRBV10-3	TRBJ1-2	-	CALSSGYGYTF	TGTGCCCTCTCCTCCGGCTATGGCTACACCTTC